Described below is a single T cell receptor (beta chain) sequence and its context. Germline CDR1 and CDR2: LNHDA and SQIVND (reference sequence). The length of the CDR3 is 18 residues. After removal of 1 base from V and 8 bases from J, the junction contained 13 bases not matched to a gene. The sample is drawn from a study of blood T cell repertoires in COVID-19. Authors' methods: Reference gene primer amplification in the assay estimated nucleated cell counts. Sequenced by immunoSEQ multiplex PCR; TCRdb stores in-frame clones only, minus some. That table furnishes V, J and clone size, whereas the DNA furnished D and trimming. Seen here are roughly 140,000 clones, 60% to 85% observed once, and the top ten hold less than 2%.

This sequence originates from an older woman with acute or convalescent COVID-19. The V and J genes are TRBV19 and TRBJ2-1; TRBD2 matches 11 bases. The sequencing input was peripheral blood. The CDR3 here is CASSIALAGGPWGYEQFF. In nucleotides, the CDR3 is TGTGCCAGTAGTATAGCATTAGCGGGAGGGCCATGGGGGTATGAGCAGTTCTTC.